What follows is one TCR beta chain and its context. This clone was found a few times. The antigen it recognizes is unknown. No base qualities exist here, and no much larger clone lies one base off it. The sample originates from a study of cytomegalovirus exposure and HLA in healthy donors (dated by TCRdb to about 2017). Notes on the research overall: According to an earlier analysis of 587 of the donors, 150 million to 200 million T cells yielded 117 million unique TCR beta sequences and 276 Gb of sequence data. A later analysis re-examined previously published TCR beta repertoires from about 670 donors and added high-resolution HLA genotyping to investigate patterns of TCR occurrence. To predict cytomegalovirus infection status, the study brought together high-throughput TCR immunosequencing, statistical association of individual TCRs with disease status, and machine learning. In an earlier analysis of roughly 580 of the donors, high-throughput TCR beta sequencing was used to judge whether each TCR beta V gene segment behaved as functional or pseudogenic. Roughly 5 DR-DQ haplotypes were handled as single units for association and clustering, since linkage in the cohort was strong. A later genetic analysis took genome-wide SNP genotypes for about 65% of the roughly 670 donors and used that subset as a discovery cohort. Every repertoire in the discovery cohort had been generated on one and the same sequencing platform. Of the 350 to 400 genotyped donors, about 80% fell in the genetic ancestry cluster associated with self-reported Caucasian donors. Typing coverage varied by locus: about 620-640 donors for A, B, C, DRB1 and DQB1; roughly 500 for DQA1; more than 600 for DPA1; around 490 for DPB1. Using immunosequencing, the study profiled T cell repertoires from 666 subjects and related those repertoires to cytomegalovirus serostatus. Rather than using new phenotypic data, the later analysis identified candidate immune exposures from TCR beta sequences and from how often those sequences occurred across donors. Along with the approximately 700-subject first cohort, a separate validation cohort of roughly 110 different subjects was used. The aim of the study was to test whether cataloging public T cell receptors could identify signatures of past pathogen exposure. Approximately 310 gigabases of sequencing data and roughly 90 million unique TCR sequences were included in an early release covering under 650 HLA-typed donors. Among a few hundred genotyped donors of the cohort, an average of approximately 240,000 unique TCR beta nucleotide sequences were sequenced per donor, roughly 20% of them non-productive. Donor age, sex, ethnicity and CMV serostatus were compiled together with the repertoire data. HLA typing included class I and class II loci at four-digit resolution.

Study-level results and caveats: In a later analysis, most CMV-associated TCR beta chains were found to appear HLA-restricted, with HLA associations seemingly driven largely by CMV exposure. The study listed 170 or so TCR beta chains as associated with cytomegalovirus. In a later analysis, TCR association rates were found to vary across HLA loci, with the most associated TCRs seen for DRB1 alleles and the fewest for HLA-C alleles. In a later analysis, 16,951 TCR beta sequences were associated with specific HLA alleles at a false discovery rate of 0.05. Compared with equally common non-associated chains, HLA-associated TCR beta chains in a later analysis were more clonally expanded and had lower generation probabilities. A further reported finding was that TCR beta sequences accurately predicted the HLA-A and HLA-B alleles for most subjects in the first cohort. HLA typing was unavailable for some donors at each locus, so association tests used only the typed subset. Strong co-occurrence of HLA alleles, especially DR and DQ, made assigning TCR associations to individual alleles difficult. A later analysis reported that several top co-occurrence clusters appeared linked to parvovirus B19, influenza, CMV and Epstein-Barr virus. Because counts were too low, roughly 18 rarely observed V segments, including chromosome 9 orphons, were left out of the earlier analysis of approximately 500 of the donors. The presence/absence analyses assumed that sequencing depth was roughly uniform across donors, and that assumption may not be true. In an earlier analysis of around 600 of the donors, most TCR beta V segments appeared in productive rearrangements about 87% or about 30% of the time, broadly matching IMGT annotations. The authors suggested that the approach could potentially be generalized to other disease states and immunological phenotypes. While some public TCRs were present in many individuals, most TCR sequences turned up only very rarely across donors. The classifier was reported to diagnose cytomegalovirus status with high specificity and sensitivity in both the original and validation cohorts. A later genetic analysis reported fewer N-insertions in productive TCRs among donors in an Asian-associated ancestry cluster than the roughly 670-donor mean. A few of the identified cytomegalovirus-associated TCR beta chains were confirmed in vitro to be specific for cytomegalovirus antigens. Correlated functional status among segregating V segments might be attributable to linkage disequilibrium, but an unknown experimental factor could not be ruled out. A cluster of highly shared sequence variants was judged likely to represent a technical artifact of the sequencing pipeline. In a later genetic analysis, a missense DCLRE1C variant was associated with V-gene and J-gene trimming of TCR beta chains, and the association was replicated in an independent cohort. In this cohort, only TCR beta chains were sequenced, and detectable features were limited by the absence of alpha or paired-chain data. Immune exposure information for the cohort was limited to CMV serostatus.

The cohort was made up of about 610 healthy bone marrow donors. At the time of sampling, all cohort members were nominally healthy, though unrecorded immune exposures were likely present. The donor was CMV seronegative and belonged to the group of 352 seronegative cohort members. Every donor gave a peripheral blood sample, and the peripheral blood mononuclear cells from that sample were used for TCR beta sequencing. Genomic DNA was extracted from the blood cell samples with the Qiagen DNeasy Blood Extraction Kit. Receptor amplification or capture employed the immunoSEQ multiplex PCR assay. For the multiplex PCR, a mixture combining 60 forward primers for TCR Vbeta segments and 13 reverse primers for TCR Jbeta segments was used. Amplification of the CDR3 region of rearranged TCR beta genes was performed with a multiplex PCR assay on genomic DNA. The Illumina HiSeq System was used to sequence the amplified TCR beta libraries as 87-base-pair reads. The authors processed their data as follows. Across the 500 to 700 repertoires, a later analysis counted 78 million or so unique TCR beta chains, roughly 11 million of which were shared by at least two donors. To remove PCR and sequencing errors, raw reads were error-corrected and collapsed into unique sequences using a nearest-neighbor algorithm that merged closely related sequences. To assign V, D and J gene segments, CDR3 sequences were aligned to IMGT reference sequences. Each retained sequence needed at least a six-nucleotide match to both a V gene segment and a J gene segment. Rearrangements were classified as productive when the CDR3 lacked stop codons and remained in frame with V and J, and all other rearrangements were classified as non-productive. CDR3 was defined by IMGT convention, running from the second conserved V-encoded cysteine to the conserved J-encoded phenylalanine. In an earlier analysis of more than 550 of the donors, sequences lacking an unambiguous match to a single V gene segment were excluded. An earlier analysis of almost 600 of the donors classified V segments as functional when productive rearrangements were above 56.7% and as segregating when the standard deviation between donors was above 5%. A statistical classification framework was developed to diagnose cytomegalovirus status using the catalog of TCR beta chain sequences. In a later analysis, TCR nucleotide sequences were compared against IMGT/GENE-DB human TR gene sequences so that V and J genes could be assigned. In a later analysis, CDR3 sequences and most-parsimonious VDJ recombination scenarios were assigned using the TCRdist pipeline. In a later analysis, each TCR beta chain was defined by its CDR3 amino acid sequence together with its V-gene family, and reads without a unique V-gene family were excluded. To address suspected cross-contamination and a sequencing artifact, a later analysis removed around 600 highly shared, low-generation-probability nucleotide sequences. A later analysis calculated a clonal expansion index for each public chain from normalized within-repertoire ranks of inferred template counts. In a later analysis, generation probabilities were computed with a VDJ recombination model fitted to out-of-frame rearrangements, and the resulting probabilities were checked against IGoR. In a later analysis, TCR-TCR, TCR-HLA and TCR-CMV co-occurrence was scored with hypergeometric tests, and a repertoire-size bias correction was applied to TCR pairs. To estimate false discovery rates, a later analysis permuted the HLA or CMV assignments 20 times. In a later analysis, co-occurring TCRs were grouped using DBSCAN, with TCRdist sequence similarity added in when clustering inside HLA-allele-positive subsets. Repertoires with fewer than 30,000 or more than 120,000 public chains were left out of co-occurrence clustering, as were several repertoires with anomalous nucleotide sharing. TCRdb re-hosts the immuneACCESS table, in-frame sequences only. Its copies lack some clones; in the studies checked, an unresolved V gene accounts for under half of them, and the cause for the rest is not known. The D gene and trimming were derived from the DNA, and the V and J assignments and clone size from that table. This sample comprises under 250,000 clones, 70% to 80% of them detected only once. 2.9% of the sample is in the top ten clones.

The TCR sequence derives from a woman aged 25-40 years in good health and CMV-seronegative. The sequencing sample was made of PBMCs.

CDR3 region: CAISDRTGRVYEQYF. Read as DNA, the sequence is TGTGCCATCAGTGATCGGACAGGGAGGGTTTACGAGCAGTACTTC. This sequence uses TRBV10-3 and TRBJ2-7; TRBD1 is perhaps the D gene, given 8 matching bases. Trimming takes 3 bases from V and 4 bases from J, and the germline ends sit 16 bases apart. Measured from the cysteine to the phenylalanine, the CDR3 is 15 residues long. CDR3 DNA only is kept here, 45 bases in frame from base 1. Sequences ENHRY (CDR1) and SYGVKD (CDR2) are obtained from the germline V gene.